A selection of T cell receptor beta chains follows, all from one sample in a study of T cells in Graves' hyperthyroidism and ophthalmopathy. TCRdb reanalysed the multiplex PCR reads using MiXCR and keeps one entry per CDR3 protein. The sample lists roughly 720,000 distinct CDR3 sequences; roughly 17% were seen once. Sequenced input: blood. All receptors derive from a middle-aged man with Graves' hyperthyroidism. The CDR3 runs from the conserved cysteine through the conserved F or W. The D gene is left open where the match is weak. Size values are once, few and many counts, or a class for expanded clones, and some rows have none.

TRBD2 TRBJ2-3 TRBV7-6 many TGTGCCAGCAGCTTAGCGGGGGCGAGCGGGAGGGCCCCAGATACGCAGTATTTT CASSLAGASGRAPDTQYF
- TRBJ2-7 TRBV6-1 - TGTGCCAGCAGTGCCTGGACGGGCTACTACGAGCAGTACTTC CASSAWTGYYEQYF
TRBD2 TRBJ2-3 TRBV30 - TGTGCCTCGACTAGCGGAGACTTTCTCAGCACAGATACGCAGGATTTT CASTSGDFLSTDTQDF
TRBD2 TRBJ2-3 TRBV28 - TGTGCCAGCAGTGCAACAGCGGGAGCCCTCACAGATACGCAGTATTTT CASSATAGALTDTQYF
- TRBJ1-4 TRBV30 few TGTGCCTGGAGTGTATCTGAAAAACTGTTTTTT CAWSVSEKLFF
- TRBJ2-7 TRBV12-3/TRBV12-4 many TGTGCCAGCAGTTTTCGGCAGTCTTCCTACGAGCAGTACTTC CASSFRQSSYEQYF
- TRBJ1-1 TRBV11-2 many TGTGCCAGCAGCTTATCGGGGTCGAGGACTGAAGCTTTCTTT CASSLSGSRTEAFF
TRBD1 TRBJ2-7 TRBV12-3/TRBV12-4 many TGTGCCAGCAGCCCGACAGGGAAGGACTACGAGCAGTACTTC CASSPTGKDYEQYF
TRBD2 TRBJ2-1 TRBV25-1 - TGTGCCAGCAGTGTCTCAGCGGGAGGAATCTACAATGAGCAGTTCTTC CASSVSAGGIYNEQFF
- TRBJ2-1 TRBV19 many TGTGCCAGTAAACCGGGAGCGGGTGGCTATGAGCAGTTCTTC CASKPGAGGYEQFF
- TRBJ1-1 TRBV30 few TGTGCCTGGAGTGGGACTGTGAATCCTGAAGCTTTCTTT CAWSGTVNPEAFF
TRBD2 TRBJ2-5 TRBV5-1 few TGCGCCAGCAGTCCGACGCCTGGGGAGGGCCTCGGAGAGACCCAGTACTTC CASSPTPGEGLGETQYF
- TRBJ1-4 TRBV2 many TGTGCCAGCAGTGAAGTAATGGCTGGGGAAAAACTGTTTTTT CASSEVMAGEKLFF
- TRBJ2-7 TRBV6-1 - TGTGCCAGCACCGACCAGGACGGGCGCCACGAGCAGTACTTC CASTDQDGRHEQYF
- TRBJ1-5 TRBV29-1 - TGCAGCGTTGTGGCAGACAGCAATCAGCCCCAGCATTTT CSVVADSNQPQHF
TRBD1 TRBJ2-2 TRBV5-1 - TGCGCCAGCAGCTCCGGGACAGGGGGCACCGGGGAGCTGTTTTTT CASSSGTGGTGELFF
- TRBJ2-7 TRBV27 - TGTGCCAGCAGTTTTTTATTGAGATTTGGCGAGCAGTACTTC CASSFLLRFGEQYF
- TRBJ2-1 TRBV7-8 many TGTGCCAGCAGCTCGACAGGTCAAGTTTACAATGAGCAGTTCTTC CASSSTGQVYNEQFF
- TRBJ2-1 TRBV7-3 few TGTGCCAGCAGCTTAATAGGGAGCAAAGGTGACAATGAGCAGTTCTTC CASSLIGSKGDNEQFF
- TRBJ1-2 TRBV7-2 few TGTGCCAGCAGCTTTTATGGGGCGACCTATGGCTACACCTTC CASSFYGATYGYTF
- TRBJ2-2 TRBV9 few TGTGCCAGCAGCGTAGGGGGGTGGGACACCGGGGAGCTGTTTTTT CASSVGGWDTGELFF
- TRBJ2-1 TRBV28 many TGTGCCAGCAGTTTGTCTAATGGGGGCAATGAGCAGTTCTTC CASSLSNGGNEQFF
TRBD2 TRBJ2-3 TRBV5-5 - TGTGCCAGCAGCTTAGAAGGGACTAGCGGGACAGATACGCAGTATTTT CASSLEGTSGTDTQYF
- TRBJ2-2 TRBV20-1 few TGCAGTGCTAAGAGTCAGGGTGCCGGGGTCGGGGAGCTGTTTTTT CSAKSQGAGVGELFF
- TRBJ2-7 TRBV7-2 many TGTGCCAGCTGTCAGCGGGTTGACTACGAGCAGTACTTC CASCQRVDYEQYF
- TRBJ1-5 TRBV19 - TGTGCCAGTAGTATGGGTGGGGGGCTCAATCAGCCCCAGCATTTT CASSMGGGLNQPQHF
- TRBJ2-4 TRBV28 many TGTGCCAGCAGCCTACGGGACAAAAACATTCAGTACTTC CASSLRDKNIQYF